These T cell receptor beta chains were read from a single sample in a study of OX40 agonist ivuxolimab in advanced cancers. Produced via immunoSEQ multiplex PCR; TCRdb's table is partial and in-frame only. The data contain fewer than 85,000 clones, about 93% of them singletons. Sequences were derived from CD4+ or CD8+ T cells sorted from blood, sampled in a trial of the OX40 agonist ivuxolimab. These receptors came from an adult with an advanced solid tumor such as melanoma, head and neck, liver or kidney cancer. Each CDR3 is given without its conserved first and last residue. D genes are given only for firm matches. Some rows have no size entry. The others give once, few or many, or a class for an expanded clone.

V: TRBV5-1; size: -; D: -; CDR3: ASSLGTSYNEQF
V: TRBV6-6; size: -; D: -; CDR3: ASAAGVEQY
V: TRBV28; size: -; D: TRBD1; CDR3: ASSLFPDRAY
V: TRBV10-1; size: few; D: TRBD1; CDR3: ASSEGQGGKNIQY
V: TRBV28; size: -; D: TRBD1; CDR3: ASSGQGFGYT
V: TRBV6-1; size: -; D: -; CDR3: ASTLRMTEAF
V: TRBV5-1; size: -; D: TRBD1; CDR3: ASSEAGGRTEAF
V: TRBV5-1; size: -; D: -; CDR3: ASSLTGPNTGELF
V: TRBV28; size: -; D: -; CDR3: ASSFWGGSYEQY
V: TRBV28; size: -; D: TRBD1; CDR3: ASSSPGQGMGTEAF
V: TRBV5-1; size: -; D: -; CDR3: ASSFLTETGELF
V: TRBV10-3; size: -; D: TRBD1; CDR3: AISEAGTAKQH
V: TRBV11-2; size: -; D: -; CDR3: ASSFGDQETQY
V: TRBV5-1; size: -; D: -; CDR3: ASSLWENTEAF
V: TRBV11-2; size: -; D: TRBD1; CDR3: ASSLGAWTGGGDTQY
V: TRBV5-1; size: -; D: -; CDR3: ASSLDRVENAF
V: TRBV5-1; size: -; D: TRBD2; CDR3: ASRIAGERADTQY
V: TRBV6-1; size: -; D: TRBD1; CDR3: ASRGQYTDTQY
V: TRBV7-2; size: -; D: -; CDR3: ASSLLGAPDTEAF
V: TRBV2; size: -; D: -; CDR3: ASRGDPTGNEQF
V: TRBV2; size: -; D: -; CDR3: ASSAGVGEKLF
V: TRBV4-2; size: once; D: -; CDR3: ASSPVGVTNEKLF
V: TRBV11-3; size: -; D: -; CDR3: ASSGSQVGLGAF
V: TRBV5-1; size: -; D: -; CDR3: ASSLVGGRGNTGELF
V: TRBV2; size: -; D: TRBD1; CDR3: ASSLQGGTNYGYT
V: TRBV11-3; size: -; D: -; CDR3: ASSLSLDTQY
V: TRBV30; size: once; D: -; CDR3: AWSVGGFGGNTIY
V: TRBV7-2; size: -; D: -; CDR3: ASTPGGQSYNEQF
V: TRBV6-1; size: -; D: -; CDR3: ASSGVTAQETQY
V: TRBV5-1; size: -; D: -; CDR3: ASSSPGPVGYEQY
V: TRBV14; size: -; D: -; CDR3: ASSPYSGAPTDTQY
V: TRBV5-4; size: -; D: -; CDR3: ASSPVQANTGELF
V: TRBV5-4; size: -; D: -; CDR3: ASSFITNSPLH
V: TRBV7-8; size: -; D: TRBD2; CDR3: ASSLGGREDIQY
V: TRBV18; size: -; D: TRBD2; CDR3: ASSPRQIAGVMETQY
V: TRBV27; size: -; D: -; CDR3: ASIYRGGRGSYEQY
V: TRBV6-1; size: -; D: TRBD2; CDR3: ASSGTLGGGYEQY
V: TRBV2; size: -; D: TRBD1; CDR3: ASSERQGASEQF
V: TRBV5-1; size: -; D: -; CDR3: ASSTYTGNEQY
V: TRBV7-9; size: -; D: -; CDR3: ASSWGGPDTEAF
V: TRBV9; size: -; D: -; CDR3: ASSGGSRTASYEQY
V: TRBV5-4; size: once; D: -; CDR3: ASSLGVGGDGYEQY
V: TRBV11-3; size: few; D: -; CDR3: ASSLSHAPDTQY
V: TRBV5-1; size: -; D: TRBD2; CDR3: ASSWLAEATDTQY
V: TRBV5-1; size: -; D: -; CDR3: ASSERQGYEQY
V: TRBV5-4; size: -; D: -; CDR3: ASSLDITTDTQY
V: TRBV10-3; size: -; D: -; CDR3: AISEGKYEQY
V: TRBV18; size: -; D: TRBD2; CDR3: ASSPLAGTDTQY
V: TRBV7-2; size: -; D: TRBD1; CDR3: ASSLVGTGGPEAF
V: TRBV5-4; size: -; D: -; CDR3: ASSSAGGGEQY